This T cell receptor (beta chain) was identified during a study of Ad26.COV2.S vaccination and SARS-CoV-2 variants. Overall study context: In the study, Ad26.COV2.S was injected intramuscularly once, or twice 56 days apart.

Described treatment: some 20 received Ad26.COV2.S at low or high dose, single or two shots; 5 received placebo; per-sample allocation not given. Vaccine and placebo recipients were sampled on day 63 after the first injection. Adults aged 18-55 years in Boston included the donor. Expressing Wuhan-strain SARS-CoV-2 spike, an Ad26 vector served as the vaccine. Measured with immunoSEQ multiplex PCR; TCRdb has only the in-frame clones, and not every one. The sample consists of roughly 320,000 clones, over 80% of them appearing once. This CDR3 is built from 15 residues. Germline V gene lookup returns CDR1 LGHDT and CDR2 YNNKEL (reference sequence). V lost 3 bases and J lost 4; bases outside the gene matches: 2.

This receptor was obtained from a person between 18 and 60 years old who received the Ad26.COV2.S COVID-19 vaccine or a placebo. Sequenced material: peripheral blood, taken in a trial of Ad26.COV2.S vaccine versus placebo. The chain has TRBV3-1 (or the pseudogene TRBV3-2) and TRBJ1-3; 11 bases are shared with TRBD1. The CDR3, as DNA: TGTGCCAGCAGCCAGGGACAGGGGGTCGGAAACACCATATATTTT. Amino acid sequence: CASSQGQGVGNTIYF.